This T cell receptor beta chain was retrieved from a study of cytotoxic CD8 clonotypes in ibrutinib-treated CLL. The length of the CDR3 is 16 residues. V lost 1 base and J lost 0, with 13 bases in between. The germline CDR1 and CDR2 sequences are MDHEN and SYDVKM. Sequencing was designed to attain a depth spanning 1 in 200,000 to 1 in 1 million T cells. The table came from immunoSEQ multiplex PCR; TCRdb's copy has only in-frame clones and leaves some out. The table includes approximately 10,000 clones, 81% detected once. Overall study results and limits: Sustained-remission and progressing patients diverged in sampling times. Clonotypes that were public were uncommon, and they contracted or stayed stable on treatment.

Notes on this clone: What it recognizes is unknown.

The clonotype comes from a human donor with chronic lymphocytic leukemia. This rearrangement joins TRBV28 to TRBJ2-7; D is unclear. The specimen was PBMCs, collected at disease progression, from a patient treated with ibrutinib. CDR3 loop: CASSLFGQTDSYEQYF. The CDR3, as DNA: TGTGCCAGCAGTTTATTCGGGCAGACGGACTCCTACGAGCAGTACTTC.